Below are 18 T cell receptor beta chains sequenced from a single sample in a study of cytomegalovirus exposure and HLA in healthy donors. The PCR employed 60 Vbeta primers together with 13 Jbeta primers. Clones were sequenced by immunoSEQ multiplex PCR, and TCRdb holds only the in-frame ones, with some missing. The sample shows some 140,000 clones, 73% of them seen only once. Sequencing was performed on PBMCs. Receptors originate from a middle-aged woman in good health and CMV-seronegative.

The chain recombines TRBV27 with TRBJ1-5; 7 positions agree with TRBD1. V was pared by 5 bases and J by 3 bases, with 7 bases of the junction left unmatched. The CDR3 is made up of 15 amino acids. Germline V CDR1 and CDR2: MNHEY, SMNVEV (reference sequence). CDR3: CASSPRQGFNQPQHF. The CDR3 DNA reads TGTGCCAGCAGTCCCAGACAGGGATTCAATCAGCCCCAGCATTTT.

In this sample, this clone turned up a few times. This chain joins TRBV6-6 and TRBJ1-1; the match to TRBD1 covers 8 bases. V was clipped by 6 bases and J by 8 bases; unmatched bases: 8. The CDR3 sequence is 13 residues long. Germline V gene sequence: CDR1 MNHNY, CDR2 SVGAGI (reference sequence). The CDR3 DNA sequence: TGTGCCAGCAGCAAGGGACAGGAGAGGGAAGCTTTCTTT. Encoded protein: CASSKGQEREAFF.

The chain employs TRBV7-3 and TRBJ2-2; unclear D gene. The germline CDR1 and CDR2 sequences are SGHTA and FQGTGA. The CDR3 is made up of 13 amino acids. Deletions cut 5 bases from V and 0 bases from J, with 4 bases between. The CDR3 loop reads CASSPSNTGELFF. Written as DNA, the CDR3 is TGTGCCAGCAGCCCATCGAACACCGGGGAGCTGTTTTTT.

This clone appeared once. The chain carries TRBV19 and TRBJ1-5, with D possibly TRBD1 on 6 matching bases. CDR1 LNHDA and CDR2 SQIVND come from the germline V gene (reference sequence). V was clipped by 5 bases and J by 0 bases, with 11 bases between them. This CDR3 contains 15 residues. The CDR3, as DNA: TGTGCCAGTAGTCCCGGACAGTATAGCAATCAGCCCCAGCATTTT. Its protein product is CASSPGQYSNQPQHF.

V and J are TRBV6-5 and TRBJ1-1; possibly TRBD1 for D (5 bases). The V end lost 2 bases, the J end lost 2 bases, and 9 bases lay between the germline ends. The CDR3 contains 14 residues. CDR1 and CDR2 (germline): MNHEY, SVGAGI. CDR3 sequence (DNA): TGTGCCAGCAGTTACGGGGCAGATAACACTGAAGCTTTCTTT. Protein: CASSYGADNTEAFF.

This sequence joins TRBV2 and TRBJ2-2; 8 positions agree with TRBD1. The V and J ends lost 2 bases and 5 bases, in that order; junction bases with no gene match: 1. The germline gives CDR1 SNHLY, CDR2 FYNNEI. This CDR3 comprises 14 residues. The CDR3 spells CASSETGGTGELFF. CDR3 in DNA: TGTGCCAGCAGTGAAACAGGGGGAACCGGGGAGCTGTTTTTT.

The chain combines TRBV29-1 with TRBJ1-2, with TRBD1 matching 11 bases. Trimming at V came to 7 bases and at J to 6 bases, leaving 7 bases not matched to a gene. The CDR3 covers 13 residues. The germline CDR1 and CDR2 sequences are SQVTM and ANQGSEA. The CDR3 reads CSAPRDRGDGYTF. The CDR3 region has the DNA TGCAGCGCCCCACGGGACAGGGGGGATGGCTACACCTTC.

This rearrangement joins TRBV19 to TRBJ2-5; maybe TRBD1 (6 bases). The V gene's germline CDR1 is LNHDA and CDR2 SQIVND (reference sequence). V was clipped by 4 bases and J by 2 bases, with 11 bases between them. CDR3 length: 14 amino acids. CDR3 in amino acids: CASSTMDSQETQYF. The CDR3 nucleotides read TGTGCCAGTAGTACGATGGACAGTCAAGAGACCCAGTACTTC.

The V gene is TRBV4-2, the J gene TRBJ1-1; D is unresolved. Germline CDR1 reads LGHNA; CDR2 reads YNFKEQ. The CDR3 contains 13 residues. Trimming stripped 4 bases from V and 0 bases from J, with 6 bases between. Here the CDR3 reads CASSPGLNTEAFF. The CDR3 region has the DNA TGTGCCAGCAGCCCGGGATTGAACACTGAAGCTTTCTTT.

This clone has a single count. The rearrangement uses TRBV4-1 and TRBJ1-2; TRBD1 matches 8 bases. The CDR3 sequence is 13 residues long. CDR1 MGHRA and CDR2 YSYEKL come from the germline V gene. V was clipped by 7 bases and J by 3 bases; unmatched bases: 4. For the CDR3, the DNA is TGCGCCAGCAAGAAGACAGGGGACTATGGCTACACCTTC. This gives the protein CASKKTGDYGYTF.

This sequence joins TRBV28 and TRBJ2-7, with TRBD1 identical over 7 bases. The CDR3 runs to 15 residues. Germline V gene sequence: CDR1 MDHEN, CDR2 SYDVKM. Trimming cost V 4 bases and J 3 bases; bases outside gene matches: 9. This CDR3 reads CASSSAGTDFYEQYV. Here the CDR3 DNA reads TGTGCCAGCAGTTCAGCCGGGACAGATTTCTACGAGCAGTACGTC.

The chain joins TRBV6-1 to TRBJ1-5; possibly TRBD1 for D (5 bases). Trimming pared 5 bases from V and 9 bases from J, leaving 14 bases between. CDR1 is MNHNS, CDR2 SASEGT, per germline. The CDR3 covers 13 residues. This CDR3 is CASSTRPGGPQHF. CDR3 nucleotides: TGTGCCAGCAGTACACGACCCGGGGGGCCCCAGCATTTT.

The V gene is TRBV5-6, the J gene TRBJ1-2; 8 bases fit TRBD1. Germline V gives CDR1 SGHDT, CDR2 YYEEEE. With 4 bases clipped from V and 4 bases from J, the junction kept 12 bases outside the gene matches. This CDR3 has 16 amino acids. CDR3 amino acids: CASSADRGGFGYGYTF. The CDR3 DNA reads as TGTGCCAGCAGCGCCGACAGGGGAGGTTTTGGCTATGGCTACACCTTC.

The rearrangement links TRBV4-1 to TRBJ1-1; no clear D. The CDR3 has 14 residues. V shed 0 bases and J shed 0 bases, with 5 bases lying between them. Germline values: CDR1 MGHRA, CDR2 YSYEKL. The CDR3 protein is CASSQEALNTEAFF. The CDR3 bases are TGCGCCAGCAGCCAAGAAGCCCTGAACACTGAAGCTTTCTTT.

This clone was seen once. This chain uses TRBV18 with TRBJ1-2; D is possibly TRBD1 (6 bases). Trimming took 2 bases from V and 8 from J, leaving 15 bases between them. The CDR3 has 14 residues. Germline CDR1 reads KGHSH; CDR2 reads LQKENI. DNA for the CDR3: TGTGCCAGCTCACCAGCGGACAGTTTGGGCGGCTACACCTTC. Amino acid sequence: CASSPADSLGGYTF. Full variable domain (outside the CDR3, taken from reference TRBV18 and TRBJ1-2): NAGVMQNPRHLVRRRGQEARLRCSPMKGHSHVYWYRQLPEEGLKFMVYLQKENIIDESGMPKERFSAEFPKEGPSILRIQQVVRGDSAAYFCASSPADSLGGYTFGSGTRLTVV.

This clone has only a few counts. This chain uses TRBV6-1 with TRBJ1-4; a possible D gene is TRBD1 (5 bases). There are 14 residues in the CDR3. V lost 10 bases and J lost 8, with 20 bases in between. The germline V gene encodes CDR1 MNHNS and CDR2 SASEGT. The CDR3 DNA reads TGTGCCACATGCCATCCGGGGGTTAACGAAAAACTGTTTTTT. This translates into CATCHPGVNEKLFF.

This sequence joins TRBV27 and TRBJ1-5; 8 bases line up with TRBD1. V lost 3 bases to trimming and J lost 1 base; unmatched junction nucleotides: 8. Germline values: CDR1 MNHEY, CDR2 SMNVEV (reference sequence). The CDR3 length is 17 residues. The CDR3 nucleotides are TGTGCCAGCAGTTTCGACAGGGGACCGGGAAGCAATCAGCCCCAGCATTTT. Its protein product is CASSFDRGPGSNQPQHF.

The V and J genes are TRBV2 and TRBJ2-5; D gene ambiguous. Germline V gene sequence: CDR1 SNHLY, CDR2 FYNNEI. V was clipped by 11 bases and J by 5 bases, with 12 bases between them. This CDR3 is 11 amino acids long. The CDR3 spells CALGPEETQYF. The DNA of the CDR3 is TGTGCCCTGGGCCCTGAGGAGACCCAGTACTTC. Variable domain in full (rest from reference TRBV2 and TRBJ2-5): EPEVTQTPSHQVTQMGQEVILRCVPISNHLYFYWYRQILGQKVEFLVSFYNNEISEKSEIFDDQFSVERPDGSNFTLKIRSTKLEDSAMYFCALGPEETQYFGPGTRLLVL.